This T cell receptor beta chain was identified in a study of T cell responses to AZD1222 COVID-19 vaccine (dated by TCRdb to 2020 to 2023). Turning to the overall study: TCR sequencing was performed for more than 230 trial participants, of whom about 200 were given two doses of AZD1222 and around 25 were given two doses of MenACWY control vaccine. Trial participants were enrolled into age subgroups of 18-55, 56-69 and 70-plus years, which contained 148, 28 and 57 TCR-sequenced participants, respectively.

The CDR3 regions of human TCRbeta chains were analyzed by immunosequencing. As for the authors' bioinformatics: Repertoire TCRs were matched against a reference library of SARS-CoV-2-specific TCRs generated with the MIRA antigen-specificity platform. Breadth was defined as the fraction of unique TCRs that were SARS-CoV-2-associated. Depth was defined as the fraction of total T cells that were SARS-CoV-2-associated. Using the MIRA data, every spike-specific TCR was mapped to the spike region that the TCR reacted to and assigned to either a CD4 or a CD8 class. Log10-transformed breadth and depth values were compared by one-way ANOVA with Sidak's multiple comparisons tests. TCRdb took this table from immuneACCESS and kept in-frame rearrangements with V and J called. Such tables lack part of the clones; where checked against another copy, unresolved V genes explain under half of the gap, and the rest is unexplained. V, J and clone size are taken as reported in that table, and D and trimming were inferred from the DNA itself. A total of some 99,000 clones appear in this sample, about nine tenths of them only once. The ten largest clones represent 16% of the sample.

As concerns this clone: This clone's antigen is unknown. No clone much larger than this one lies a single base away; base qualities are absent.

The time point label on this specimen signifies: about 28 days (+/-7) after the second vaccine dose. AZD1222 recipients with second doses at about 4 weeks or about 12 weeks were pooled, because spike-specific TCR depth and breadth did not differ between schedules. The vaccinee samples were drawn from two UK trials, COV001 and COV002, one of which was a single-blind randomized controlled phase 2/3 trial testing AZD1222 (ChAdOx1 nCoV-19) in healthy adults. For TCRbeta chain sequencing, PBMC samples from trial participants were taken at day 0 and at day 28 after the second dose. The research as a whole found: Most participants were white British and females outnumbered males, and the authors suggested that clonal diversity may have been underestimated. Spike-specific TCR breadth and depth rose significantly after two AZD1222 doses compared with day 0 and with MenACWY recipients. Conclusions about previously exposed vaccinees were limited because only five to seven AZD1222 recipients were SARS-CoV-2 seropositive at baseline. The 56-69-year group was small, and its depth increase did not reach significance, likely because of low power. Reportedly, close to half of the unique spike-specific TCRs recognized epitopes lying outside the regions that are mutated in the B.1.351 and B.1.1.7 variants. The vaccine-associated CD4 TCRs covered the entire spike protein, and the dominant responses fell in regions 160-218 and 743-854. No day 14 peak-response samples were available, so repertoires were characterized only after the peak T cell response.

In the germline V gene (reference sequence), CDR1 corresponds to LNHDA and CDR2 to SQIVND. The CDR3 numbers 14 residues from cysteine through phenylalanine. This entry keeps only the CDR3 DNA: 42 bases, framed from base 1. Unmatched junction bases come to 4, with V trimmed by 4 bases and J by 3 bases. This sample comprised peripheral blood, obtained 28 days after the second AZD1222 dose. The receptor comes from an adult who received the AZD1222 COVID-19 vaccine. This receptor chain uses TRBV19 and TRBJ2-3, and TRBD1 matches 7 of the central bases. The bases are TGTGCCAGTAGTAGACAGGGTCCTACAGATACGCAGTATTTT. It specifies CASSRQGPTDTQYF.